The table lists the clone carrying this T cell receptor (beta chain) with many counts. Its antigen is not known. In germline, CDR1 is SSHAT, CDR2 FNYEAQ (reference sequence). This CDR3 has 13 amino acids. Deletions cut 5 bases from V and 4 bases from J, with 9 bases between. It was blood bank volunteers in Maryland, USA who made up the healthy controls. The sample comes from a study of neurological immune-mediated disorders. Study results and caveats: HTLV-1-associated myelopathy showed the most TCR clonal expansion; multiple sclerosis the least, below healthy controls. Sharing of CDR3 amino acid sequences among expanded clones across subjects was absent, suggesting private repertoires in all groups.

MiXCR, applied by TCRdb to the 5' RACE reads, yields one record per CDR3 protein. The sample includes around 50,000 distinct CDR3 sequences, over 20% of them seen just once. Sequenced: PBMCs. The source of this sequence is a woman in her 70s in good health. The chain has TRBV7-7 and TRBJ2-1, with D possibly matching TRBD1 (6 bases). Here the CDR3 reads CASSRTEYNEQFF. DNA for the CDR3: TGTGCCAGCAGCCGGACAGAATACAATGAGCAGTTCTTC.